This TCR beta chain stems from a study of T cell responses to AZD1222 COVID-19 vaccine. Germline assignment: CDR1 MNHEY and CDR2 SMNVEV (reference sequence). V gave up 0 bases and J gave up 9 bases; unmatched junction bases: 8. This CDR3 region has 16 residues. Notes on this clone: The antigen remains unidentified.

Broader study findings: Clonal diversity was possibly underestimated, and white British individuals and females predominated among donors. Unmutated variant regions are reportedly targeted by nearly half of spike-specific TCRs.

Measured with immunoSEQ multiplex PCR; TCRdb has only the in-frame clones, and not every one. The repertoire holds some 79,000 clones, with less than 85% as singletons. The sample was peripheral blood, taken 28 days after the second AZD1222 dose. This TCR derives from an adult who received the AZD1222 COVID-19 vaccine. V is TRBV27 and J is TRBJ2-1; 10 bases fit TRBD2. CDR3 DNA: TGTGCCAGCAGTTTATCTCCCAGCGGGGGGGGTGGTGAGCAGTTCTTC. Its translation is CASSLSPSGGGGEQFF.